The following is a T cell receptor beta chain sequence with its context. The antigen is unknown. This record belongs to a study of somatic mutations in cytotoxic T cells in rheumatoid arthritis. Using immunoSEQ multiplex PCR, the repertoire was profiled, and TCRdb retains in-frame clones only, with some absent. The sample holds about 11,000 clones, 55% to 75% seen once. Findings and caveats of the study: Of the expanded CD8+ clones, the antigen targets were not known.

The sample consisted of CD8+ T cells sorted from blood. This clonotype was obtained from an adult with rheumatoid arthritis.

CDR3 in DNA: TGTGCCAGCAGCCAAACCGGGACAGAGTATTACAATGAGCAGTTCTTC. Its protein is CASSQTGTEYYNEQFF. The V and J genes are TRBV13 and TRBJ2-1, with 7 bases that match TRBD1. The germline V gene encodes CDR1 PRHDT and CDR2 FYEKMQ (reference sequence). V lost 5 bases, J lost 4 bases, and 11 bases stayed unmatched. The CDR3 spans 16 residues.